The source of this T cell receptor beta chain is a study of T cells after yellow fever vaccination. Study overall: When fractions had low cell numbers, they were prepared with SMART-Seq v4 Ultra Low Input.

Generation of TCR cDNA used 5'RACE template switching (which added a universal primer site and UMIs). Via MiXCR, TCRdb re-called the 5' RACE reads, giving one row per CDR3 protein. The profile covers 400,000 to 450,000 distinct CDR3 sequences, with around a sixth appearing a single time and 15% to 20% taken by the ten largest. Regarding the study as a whole: Most clones from primary vaccination resurfaced after the booster (approximately 97% CD4, 70% to 90% CD8). Bulk-population clonotypes that are abundant could appear as contaminants in FACS-sorted repertoires.

Note on this clonotype: Its antigen is currently unknown.

V shed 6 bases and J 4 bases; nucleotides not matched to a gene: 8. The length of the CDR3 is 15 residues. CDR1 and CDR2 from the germline V gene are SGHRS and YFSETQ. The clonotype comes from a man between 18 and 29 years old who received the YFV17D yellow fever vaccine. The starting material was PBMCs, obtained before the yellow fever booster vaccination. The chain combines TRBV5-1 with TRBJ2-1, with 9 bases matching TRBD1. Here the CDR3 reads CASIKQGAGYNEQFF. CDR3 nucleotides: TGCGCCAGCATAAAACAGGGGGCGGGATACAATGAGCAGTTCTTC.